Following are 27 T cell receptor beta chains from one sample sequenced in a study of spatial heterogeneity in lung cancer. TCRdb reprocessed the 5' RACE reads with MiXCR, giving one entry per CDR3 protein. This sample has under 150,000 distinct CDR3 sequences; roughly a tenth occur once, and the top ten carry 20% to 25%. Time point given: blood at routine non-recurrence follow-up after resection. Specimen: PBMCs, collected at follow-up. The receptor source for this set is a female donor with early-stage non-small cell lung cancer.

This clonotype has more than one count but fewer than ten. A junction boundary mismatches the germline segment, possibly from a read error. This chain connects TRBV7-9 to TRBJ2-1; D remains ambiguous. This CDR3 is 11 amino acids long. Germline lookup yields CDR1 SEHNR and CDR2 FQNEAQ (reference sequence). The CDR3 region is CASSPYDEQFF. The CDR3 DNA is TGTGCCAGCAGCCCCTACGATGAGCAGTTCTTC.

The genes are TRBV28 and TRBJ2-1; TRBD2 matches at 7 bases. Losses at the gene ends were 7 bases for V and 4 bases for J; bases not matched to a gene: 28. There are 21 residues in the CDR3. Germline values: CDR1 MDHEN, CDR2 SYDVKM. In DNA, the CDR3 is TGTGCCAGCACTCGCCCCAGACGCACGCCGATGGAGCGGGGAGCATACAATGAGCAGTTCTTC. It is translated as CASTRPRRTPMERGAYNEQFF.

CDR3 coding DNA: TGTGCCAGCAGTTTATATGGGGGTTTCTACGAGCAGTACTTC. Translating gives CASSLYGGFYEQYF. The V gene is TRBV28, the J gene TRBJ2-7; D is tentatively TRBD1 or TRBD2 (5 bases each). Per germline, CDR1 MDHEN and CDR2 SYDVKM. There are 14 residues in the CDR3. Deletions cut 1 base from V and 3 bases from J, with 10 bases between.

This clonotype was found many times. The chain joins TRBV2 to TRBJ2-3, with D tentatively TRBD2 (6 bases). The CDR3 spans 14 residues. Germline assignment: CDR1 SNHLY and CDR2 FYNNEI. V lost 7 bases, J lost 0 bases, and 11 bases lay in between. As DNA, the CDR3 is TGTGCCAGCATCGGCGGGATGAGCACAGATACGCAGTATTTT. Residues: CASIGGMSTDTQYF.

This clonotype was picked up a small number of times. J is TRBJ1-2 and V is TRBV11-2, with D maybe TRBD1 (5 bases). There are 15 residues in the CDR3. Trimming removed 6 bases at V and 6 bases at J, with 20 bases between. Germline CDR1 is SGHAT and CDR2 is FQNNGV. CDR3 amino acids: CASRQLLGRAHGYTF. The CDR3 DNA sequence: TGTGCCAGCAGACAACTGTTGGGCAGGGCCCATGGCTACACCTTC.

In this sample, this clonotype turned up a few times. The CDR3 bases are TGTGCCAGCAGCTTAGGGGCTGGGCTAGCCAAAAACATTCAGTACTTC. Encoded protein: CASSLGAGLAKNIQYF. This sequence joins TRBV7-2 and TRBJ2-4; D unclear. The V end was cut by 1 base, the J end by 0 bases, with 10 bases between. Germline V gene sequence: CDR1 SGHTA, CDR2 FQGNSA. CDR3 length: 16 residues.

This clonotype showed up many times. The genes are TRBV12-3 or TRBV12-4 and TRBJ2-1, with 7 bases identical to TRBD2. With V trimmed by 2 bases and J by 4 bases, 5 bases remained unmatched. The CDR3 contains 15 residues. The CDR3, as DNA: TGTGCCAGCAGTTTATGGGCTAGCGGTTACAATGAGCAGTTCTTC. Translated: CASSLWASGYNEQFF.

The chain links TRBV9 to TRBJ2-2, with D perhaps TRBD1 (6 bases). This CDR3 contains 15 residues. Trimming left V 4 bases short and J 1 base short, with 11 bases between. CDR1 and CDR2 from the germline V gene are SGDLS and YYNGEE. CDR3 protein: CASSSQGRNTGELFF. In DNA, the CDR3 is TGTGCCAGCAGCTCCCAGGGGCGGAACACCGGGGAGCTGTTTTTT.

This clonotype has a count of ten or more. The genes are TRBV4-3 and TRBJ2-3; a weak D match, TRBD2 (5 bases). With 5 bases removed from V and 7 bases from J, the gap between germline ends came to 19 bases. Germline CDR1 and CDR2: LGHNA and YSLEER. The CDR3 is made up of 15 amino acids. CDR3 bases: TGCGCCAGCAGCATGGACTTTTTCCCCCCCAATACGCAGTATTTT. Residues: CASSMDFFPPNTQYF.

This clonotype appeared a few times. The chain uses TRBV12-3 or TRBV12-4 and TRBJ2-5; 7 positions agree with TRBD2. The ends lost 5 bases at V and 6 bases at J; junction bases unmatched: 3. The CDR3 length is 12 residues. CDR3: CASSSGKKTQYF. CDR3 nucleotide sequence: TGTGCCAGCAGTAGCGGGAAAAAGACCCAGTACTTC.

This clonotype was seen only a few times. V and J are TRBV14 and TRBJ2-3; 11 bases map to TRBD1. Germline loops: CDR1 SGHDN, CDR2 FVKESK. The V segment lost 4 bases and the J segment 2 bases; nucleotides outside the gene matches: 5. The CDR3 is 16 residues long. In DNA, the CDR3 is TGTGCCAGCAGCCGCCGGGACAGGGGGACCACAGATACGCAGTATTTT. Amino acid sequence: CASSRRDRGTTDTQYF.

The V gene is TRBV28, the J gene TRBJ1-2; 8 nucleotides match TRBD1. V shed 4 bases and J 4 bases; nucleotides not matched to a gene: 5. The CDR3 spans 14 residues. Germline CDR1 reads MDHEN; CDR2 reads SYDVKM. CDR3 loop: CASSSLGTGYGYTF. For the CDR3, the DNA is TGTGCCAGCAGTTCGCTCGGGACAGGCTATGGCTACACCTTC.

The table lists this clonotype with a few counts. This chain uses TRBV6-6 with TRBJ1-5; TRBD1 aligns across 8 bases. The germline V gene encodes CDR1 MNHNY and CDR2 SVGAGI (reference sequence). The CDR3 runs 14 residues. The junction had 1 base not matched to a gene; V was cut back by 0 bases and J by 6 bases. CDR3 sequence reads: CASSYSGQGQPQHF. The CDR3 DNA sequence: TGTGCCAGCAGTTACTCAGGACAGGGTCAGCCCCAGCATTTT.

The J gene is TRBJ2-7, the V gene TRBV7-9; TRBD2 aligns across 10 bases. This CDR3 comprises 15 residues. After removal of 1 base from V and 3 bases from J, the junction contained 3 bases not matched to a gene. Germline CDR1 SEHNR, CDR2 FQNEAQ (reference sequence). The CDR3 nucleotides read TGTGCCAGCAGCTTAGGGACTAGCGGCAACTACGAGCAGTACTTC. Amino acids: CASSLGTSGNYEQYF.

The sample holds a few counts of this clonotype. The V call is TRBV13, the J call TRBJ2-5; D not resolved. CDR1 is PRHDT, CDR2 FYEKMQ, per germline (reference sequence). Trimming removed 2 bases at V and 5 bases at J, with 6 bases between. This CDR3 is built from 12 residues. CDR3 coding DNA: TGTGCCAGCAGCTTACGATTGGAGACCCAGTACTTC. This sequence encodes CASSLRLETQYF.

The chain joins TRBV12-5 to TRBJ2-1, with 13 bases aligning to TRBD2. This CDR3 region has 16 residues. With V trimmed by 1 base and J by 8 bases, 5 bases remained unmatched. Germline CDR1 and CDR2: LGHNT and FRNRAP. The CDR3 DNA reads as TGTGCTAGTGGTTTGGGAGGACTAGCGGGAGTCTATGAGCAGTTCTTC. It translates to CASGLGGLAGVYEQFF.

CDR3 in DNA: TGTGCCAGCAGCTCACCTCACCTCAGAATGAACACTGAAGCTTTCTTT. It codes for CASSSPHLRMNTEAFF. This rearrangement joins TRBV3-1 to TRBJ1-1; D unclear. The V gene lost 5 bases and the J gene lost 0 bases, with 16 bases spanning the gap. This CDR3 comprises 16 residues. The germline V gene encodes CDR1 LGHDT and CDR2 YNNKEL (reference sequence). The complete variable domain, with remaining parts taken from reference TRBV3-1 and TRBJ1-1, reads DTAVSQTPKYLVTQMGNDKSIKCEQNLGHDTMYWYKQDSKKFLKIMFSYNNKELIINETVPNRFSPKSPDKAHLNLHINSLELGDSAVYFCASSSPHLRMNTEAFFGQGTRLTVV.

In this sample, this clonotype turned up many times. The rearrangement joins TRBV5-6 to TRBJ1-5; no clear D. The CDR3 sequence is 16 residues long. Trimming removed 1 base at V and 1 base at J, with 12 bases between. In germline, CDR1 is SGHDT, CDR2 YYEEEE. Written as DNA, the CDR3 is TGTGCCAGCAGCTTGAGTTGGGGAGGGAGCAATCAGCCCCAGCATTTT. Translating gives CASSLSWGGSNQPQHF.

This clonotype has just a few counts. This chain links TRBV2 with TRBJ2-7; a weak D match, TRBD2 (5 bases). The CDR3 runs to 15 residues. V dropped 6 bases and J dropped 3 bases, with 18 bases sitting between them. The germline V gene has CDR1 SNHLY and CDR2 FYNNEI. Written as DNA, the CDR3 is TGTGCCAGCAGGGGCGGGCAGGTTCGCGGCTACGAGCAGTACTTC. The encoded protein is CASRGGQVRGYEQYF.

V and J are TRBV6-2 or TRBV6-3 and TRBJ2-7, with D perhaps TRBD2 (6 bases). The germline V gene has CDR1 MNHEY and CDR2 SVGEGT. Deletions cut 5 bases from V and 1 base from J, with 12 bases between. CDR3 length: 14 amino acids. CDR3 sequence (DNA): TGTGCCAGCAGTCGAAATAGCGGTTCCTACGAGCAGTACGTC. Its translation: CASSRNSGSYEQYV.

The gene calls are TRBV7-9 and TRBJ2-5, with D possibly being TRBD1 (6 bases). Germline values: CDR1 SEHNR, CDR2 FQNEAQ (reference sequence). This CDR3 is built from 13 residues. V was trimmed by 5 bases and J by 1 base, leaving 8 bases between them. The CDR3 DNA reads TGTGCCAGCAGCCGGACAGTCCAAGAGACCCAGTACTTC. Protein sequence: CASSRTVQETQYF.

This chain connects TRBV7-2 to TRBJ2-3; a possible D gene is TRBD1 (5 bases). Germline V gives CDR1 SGHTA, CDR2 FQGNSA. V was trimmed by 5 bases and J by 3 bases, leaving 15 bases between them. The CDR3 sequence is 15 residues long. The CDR3 reads CASSPRQTRTDTQYF. In DNA form, the CDR3 reads TGTGCCAGCAGCCCACGACAGACGAGGACAGATACGCAGTATTTT.

The table lists this clonotype with a few counts. The rearrangement joins TRBV27 to TRBJ2-2; 7 bases line up with TRBD1. The CDR3 contains 16 residues. Unmatched junction bases numbered 6, after V lost 5 bases and J lost 0 bases. In germline, CDR1 is MNHEY, CDR2 SMNVEV (reference sequence). The CDR3 DNA reads as TGTGCCAGCAGTCCCGGGACAGCATCGAACACCGGGGAGCTGTTTTTT. Encoded protein: CASSPGTASNTGELFF.

Ten or more counts support this clonotype. The rearrangement links TRBV19 to TRBJ1-5, with a tentative D call TRBD1 (5 bases). Trimming removed 7 bases at V and 1 base at J, with 14 bases between. This CDR3 has 15 amino acids. Per germline, CDR1 LNHDA and CDR2 SQIVND (reference sequence). The DNA for the CDR3 is TGTGCCAGTAAAGGGGACGGGGGAAGCAATCAGCCCCAGCATTTT. Residues: CASKGDGGSNQPQHF.

This clonotype was seen many times. The V and J genes are TRBV24-1 and TRBJ2-7, with D possibly TRBD1 on 6 matching bases. The CDR3 loop spans 15 amino acids. Trimming took off 3 bases at V and 6 bases at J, with 17 bases between the two ends. In germline, CDR1 is KGHDR, CDR2 SFDVKD. The CDR3 nucleotides read TGTGCCACCAGTGATCAACAGGGCATCGGGCGCGAGCAGTACTTC. Translated: CATSDQQGIGREQYF.

This chain joins TRBV28 and TRBJ1-5; 8 bases map to TRBD1. Germline trimming cut 5 bases from V and 4 bases from J; bases unmatched to any gene: 7. CDR1 and CDR2 (germline): MDHEN, SYDVKM. The CDR3 totals 15 residues. The CDR3 coding sequence is TGTGCCAGCAGTCCCCTAGACAGGGGAAATCAGCCCCAGCATTTT. Translating it yields CASSPLDRGNQPQHF.

The V call is TRBV6-5, the J call TRBJ2-2; 14 bases are a match to TRBD2. CDR1 is MNHEY, CDR2 SVGAGI, per germline. The CDR3 has 18 amino acids. After removal of 0 bases from V and 6 bases from J, the junction contained 6 bases not matched to a gene. Written as DNA, the CDR3 is TGTGCCAGCAGTTACTCGGGGACTAGCGGGAGATTGTCCGGGGAGCTGTTTTTT. It translates to CASSYSGTSGRLSGELFF.